This passage covers 5 T cell receptor beta chains from one sample sequenced in a study of Graves' ophthalmopathy and Graves' hyperthyroidism. Scientists amplified the TCR beta CDR3 regions from RNA transcripts. The library came from an HTBI-primed first-round RT-PCR and a second-round multiplex PCR. MiXCR was run by TCRdb on the multiplex PCR reads, yielding one entry per CDR3 protein. The table lists 600,000 to 700,000 distinct CDR3 sequences, about two fifths of them singletons, with roughly 3.5% in the top ten. The sequenced sample was peripheral blood. Receptors originate from an adult man with Graves' ophthalmopathy.

This clonotype occurred once. The junction departs from germline at one end; a sequencing error may be responsible. V and J are TRBV9 and TRBJ2-5; D not resolved. This CDR3 is built from 11 residues. Looked up from germline, CDR1 is SGDLS and CDR2 is YYNGEE. CDR3 protein: CASRNQGTQYF. The DNA for the CDR3 is TGTGCTAGTAGGAATCAAGGGACCCAGTACTTC.

The gene calls are TRBV10-3 and TRBJ1-6, with D tentatively TRBD1 (5 bases). Between the trimmed V and J ends, which lost 5 bases and 7 bases, there was a span of 15 bases. CDR1 and CDR2 from the germline V gene are ENHRY and SYGVKD. This CDR3 has 15 residues. Here the CDR3 DNA reads TGTGCCATCAGTAGCGGTAGGGGAGGAAATTCACCCCTCCACTTT. Its protein is CAISSGRGGNSPLHF.

Concerning this clonotype itself: A much larger clone lies a single base off, so this may be a read error. This rearrangement joins TRBV19 to TRBJ1-1; 9 bases align to TRBD1. The CDR3 loop spans 15 amino acids. Germline lookup yields CDR1 LNHDA and CDR2 SQIVND (reference sequence). CDR3 in amino acids: CASSMRQGEVKGALF. The CDR3 coding sequence is TGTGCCAGTAGTATGCGACAGGGGGAGGTCAAAGGAGCTCTCTTT.

A remark on this clonotype: Sequence at one end of the junction differs from germline and may be a read error. As DNA, the CDR3 is TGTCCCAGCAGTTACCGGCCACGGATGAACACTGAAGCTTTCTTT. Translated: CPSSYRPRMNTEAFF. The chain combines TRBV2 with TRBJ1-1; D unclear. Germline values: CDR1 SNHLY, CDR2 FYNNEI. CDR3 length equals 15 residues.

This clonotype was seen more than once but under ten times. This may be a read error, as it is one base from a much larger clone. The chain has TRBV10-3 and TRBJ2-2, with TRBD1 matching over 10 bases. The length of the CDR3 is 14 residues. After removal of 11 bases from V and 5 bases from J, the junction contained 8 bases not matched to a gene. Germline V gene sequence: CDR1 ENHRY, CDR2 SYGVKD. The CDR3 is CAGMRQGATGELFF. The DNA of the CDR3 is TGTGCCGGCATGAGACAGGGGGCAACCGGGGAGCTGTTTTTT.